Below, 11 T cell receptor beta chains from the same sample are listed, as sequenced in a study of type 1 regulatory T cells. Their recognized antigens are unknown. TCRdb recomputed calls from the reads with MiXCR, one row per CDR3 protein. The sample carries 55,000 to 65,000 distinct CDR3 sequences, 62% recorded once. Sequencing was done on a sample of cultured non-Tr1 T cells, either the whole culture or a sorted T cell fraction (not recorded which). These receptors came from a human donor in good health.

The chain has TRBV20-1 and TRBJ1-1; TRBD1 aligns across 7 bases. Germline values: CDR1 DFQATT, CDR2 SNEGSKA (reference sequence). V trimming: 7 bases; J trimming: 5 bases; junction bases outside the gene matches: 10. The CDR3 consists of 13 residues. This CDR3 is CSEATGLRTEAFF. In DNA form, the CDR3 reads TGCAGTGAAGCGACAGGGCTAAGGACTGAAGCTTTCTTT.

The chain carries TRBV20-1 and TRBJ2-2; TRBD2 agrees at 13 bases. V lost 6 bases and J lost 1; bases outside the gene matches: 14. The CDR3 consists of 19 residues. CDR1 is DFQATT, CDR2 SNEGSKA, per germline (reference sequence). DNA of the CDR3: TGCAGTGCCGCCTTACTAGCGGGAGGGCCTGGTCGGAACACCGGGGAGCTGTTTTTT. It yields the protein CSAALLAGGPGRNTGELFF.

This clonotype was found a few times. The V gene is TRBV7-2, the J gene TRBJ2-5; D might be TRBD2 (6 bases). The CDR3 totals 14 residues. Trimming removed 5 bases at V and 3 bases at J, with 13 bases between. CDR1 is SGHTA, CDR2 FQGNSA, per germline. CDR3 coding DNA: TGTGCCAGCAGCCCCGGGCGGGAAAAAGAGACCCAGTACTTC. The encoded protein is CASSPGREKETQYF.

Here the CDR3 DNA reads TGCAGTGCTAGCGCAGGGGAGACCCAGTACTTC. This sequence encodes CSASAGETQYF. The rearrangement joins TRBV20-1 to TRBJ2-5, with D tentatively TRBD1 (5 bases). Between the trimmed V and J ends, which lost 3 bases and 5 bases, there was a span of 7 bases. Germline V CDR1 and CDR2: DFQATT, SNEGSKA (reference sequence). The CDR3 spans 11 residues.

This chain links TRBV20-1 with TRBJ2-5; 11 nucleotides match TRBD2. Trimming took 5 bases from V and 3 from J; bases not matched to a gene: 5. There are 14 residues in the CDR3. CDR1 and CDR2 (germline): DFQATT, SNEGSKA (reference sequence). The CDR3 coding sequence is TGCAGTGCTCTAGCACTAGCGGGAGAAGAGACCCAGTACTTC. This codes for CSALALAGEETQYF.

The chain links TRBV4-3 to TRBJ1-4; 9 nucleotides match TRBD1. V dropped 7 bases and J dropped 6; count of bases not matched to a gene: 6. The CDR3 has 14 amino acids. CDR1 is LGHNA and CDR2 is YSLEER in the germline V gene. The CDR3 nucleotides are TGCGCCAGCACCGCGGACAGGGGAGATGAAAAACTGTTTTTT. Encoded protein: CASTADRGDEKLFF.

Remarks on this clonotype: This may stem from a read error, because a much larger clone lies one nucleotide away. The rearrangement joins TRBV6-2 or TRBV6-3 to TRBJ2-5; D is ambiguous. The V gene lost 7 bases and the J gene lost 4 bases, with 13 bases spanning the gap. The germline gives CDR1 MNHEY, CDR2 SVGEGT. CDR3 size: 13 residues. In DNA form, the CDR3 reads TGTGCCAGCACTCCAGTAGTTGGAGAGACCCAGTACTTC. Encoded protein: CASTPVVGETQYF.

The V gene is TRBV20-1, the J gene TRBJ2-3; D is ambiguous. Germline lookup yields CDR1 DFQATT and CDR2 SNEGSKA (reference sequence). Between the trimmed V and J ends, which lost 3 bases and 6 bases, there was a span of 22 bases. This CDR3 comprises 16 residues. The DNA for the CDR3 is TGCAGTGCTAGCACCTCCCAGGTGGGGAAAGGGGATACGCAGTATTTT. As protein: CSASTSQVGKGDTQYF.

The V gene is TRBV20-1, the J gene TRBJ2-3; 8 bases fit TRBD2. This CDR3 is 16 amino acids long. Trimming removed 5 bases from V and 6 bases from J; junction bases left unmatched: 16. The germline gives CDR1 DFQATT, CDR2 SNEGSKA (reference sequence). The CDR3 here is CSARGSGEGRVDTQYF. CDR3 in DNA: TGCAGTGCTCGAGGTAGCGGGGAGGGCCGAGTCGATACGCAGTATTTT.

The chain employs TRBV4-3 and TRBJ2-7; 9 bases fit TRBD2. This CDR3 has 14 residues. Germline trimming cut 2 bases from V and 2 bases from J; bases unmatched to any gene: 1. Germline CDR1 and CDR2: LGHNA and YSLEER. CDR3 in amino acids: CASSQLAGTYEQYF. CDR3 in DNA: TGCGCCAGCAGCCAACTAGCGGGAACCTACGAGCAGTACTTC.

The rearrangement joins TRBV4-1 to TRBJ2-5; D may match TRBD1 or TRBD2 (6 bases each). In germline, CDR1 is MGHRA, CDR2 YSYEKL. The CDR3 is made up of 14 amino acids. V was cut by 4 bases and J by 7 bases, with 16 bases left in between. CDR3 amino acids: CASSLLAGVVTQYF. As DNA, the CDR3 is TGCGCCAGCAGCCTACTAGCAGGGGTCGTGACCCAGTACTTC.